This T cell receptor (beta chain) is drawn from a study of blood T cell repertoires in COVID-19. Study-wide background: The origin of the acute and convalescent COVID-19 samples was the United States, Italy and Spain. T cells, B-cell-depleted T cells, or PBMCs provided the cDNA or gDNA that served as material.

Study processing details: Reference gene primer amplification gave nucleated cell count estimates. Sequencing used immunoSEQ multiplex PCR; TCRdb keeps in-frame clones, though not all of them. V and J calls plus clone size are reproduced from that table; the DNA served to infer D and trimming. The table records some 140,000 clones, around 89% of them present only once. V shed 3 bases and J shed 2 bases, with 12 bases lying between them. CDR3 length: 15 residues. Germline V gene lookup returns CDR1 SGHDT and CDR2 YYEEEE. This TCR was recovered from a man aged 45-65 years with active or convalescent COVID-19. V and J are TRBV5-6 and TRBJ1-5; D is possibly TRBD1 (6 bases). Sequenced input: peripheral blood. The DNA for the CDR3 is TGTGCCAGCAGCTACCGGACAGACCGCAATCAGCCCCAGCATTTT. Residues: CASSYRTDRNQPQHF.